The rows below give T cell receptor beta chains drawn from one sample of a study of CD8 T cells in ankylosing spondylitis. TCRdb re-called the 5' RACE reads with MiXCR, one entry per CDR3 protein. This repertoire shows hundreds of thousands of distinct CDR3 sequences, roughly 13% found once; its top ten account for about 6.5%. Specimen: blood, either unsorted or a sorted T cell fraction (not recorded which). The receptors stem from a male donor with ankylosing spondylitis. CDR3s include the opening cysteine and the closing phenylalanine or tryptophan. The D gene is left open where the match is weak. A clone size is listed for some rows: how often the clone was seen (once, few, many), or a class if it is expanded.

.	TRBV28	.	TRBJ2-5	CASSWTHLGTQYF	TGTGCCAGCAGTTGGACGCACCTCGGGACCCAGTACTTC
many	TRBV12-3/TRBV12-4	.	TRBJ2-2	CASSLFGDGELFF	TGTGCCAGCAGTTTATTCGGGGACGGGGAGCTGTTTTTT
.	TRBV20-1	.	TRBJ1-1	CSAIQGVEAFF	TGCAGTGCTATTCAGGGAGTGGAAGCTTTCTTT
.	TRBV12-3/TRBV12-4	.	TRBJ2-3	CASSLDVGGTDTQYF	TGTGCCAGCAGTTTAGATGTTGGAGGCACAGATACGCAGTATTTT
.	TRBV20-1	TRBD2	TRBJ2-1	CSARIPGGLDFEQFF	TGCAGTGCTAGAATCCCAGGAGGACTAGACTTTGAGCAGTTCTTC
few	TRBV20-1	.	TRBJ1-5	CSAGDDQPQHF	TGCAGTGCCGGGGACGATCAGCCCCAGCATTTT
few	TRBV20-1	.	TRBJ1-2	CSAVDRAQFTNYGYTF	TGCAGTGCGGTCGACAGAGCGCAATTCACTAACTATGGCTACACCTTC
.	TRBV20-1	TRBD2	TRBJ2-7	CSARAIAGSSYEQYF	TGCAGTGCTAGGGCAATAGCGGGGAGCTCCTACGAGCAGTACTTC
.	TRBV28	TRBD2	TRBJ2-1	CASNQIAGGPGNEQFF	TGTGCCAGCAACCAAATAGCGGGAGGGCCAGGGAATGAGCAGTTCTTC
many	TRBV7-2	TRBD2	TRBJ2-1	CASSLARTSVLYNEQFF	TGTGCCAGCAGCTTAGCGCGGACTAGCGTTTTGTACAATGAGCAGTTCTTC
many	TRBV11-3	.	TRBJ2-2	CASSSGDGELFF	TGTGCCAGCAGCTCCGGGGACGGGGAGCTGTTTTTT
.	TRBV20-1	.	TRBJ2-7	CSANQAYEQYF	TGCAGTGCTAACCAGGCCTACGAGCAGTACTTC
few	TRBV13	.	TRBJ2-3	CASSLSGWSGLEADTQYF	TGTGCCAGCAGCTTATCAGGTTGGAGCGGTTTAGAGGCAGATACGCAGTATTTT
few	TRBV12-3/TRBV12-4	TRBD1	TRBJ1-5	CASSPPDRDNQPQHF	TGTGCCAGCAGTCCGCCCGACAGGGATAATCAGCCCCAGCATTTT
few	TRBV20-1	.	TRBJ2-3	CSASGLRLSTDTQYF	TGCAGTGCATCGGGACTCCGACTAAGCACAGATACGCAGTATTTT
few	TRBV20-1	TRBD2	TRBJ2-7	CSARDPAGASYEQYF	TGCAGTGCTAGAGATCCAGCGGGAGCTTCCTACGAGCAGTACTTC
.	TRBV2	.	TRBJ1-3	CASSASSKANTIYF	TGTGCCAGCAGCGCTAGCTCCAAAGCGAACACCATATATTTT
.	TRBV20-1	TRBD1	TRBJ1-2	CSAGQEGYTF	TGCAGTGCGGGACAGGAGGGCTACACCTTC
.	TRBV20-1	.	TRBJ2-1	CSARAWGAYNEQFF	TGCAGTGCTAGAGCGTGGGGGGCTTACAATGAGCAGTTCTTC
.	TRBV7-9	.	TRBJ2-5	CASSRLGLETQYF	TGTGCCAGCAGCCGGCTCGGGTTGGAGACCCAGTACTTC
many	TRBV4-1	TRBD2	TRBJ2-1	CASSQDGLAGFSNEQFF	TGCGCCAGCAGCCAAGATGGGCTAGCGGGTTTTAGCAATGAGCAGTTCTTC
once	TRBV9	.	TRBJ1-1	CASSPQGGGENTEAFF	TGTGCCAGCAGCCCCCAAGGAGGTGGCGAAAACACTGAAGCTTTCTTT